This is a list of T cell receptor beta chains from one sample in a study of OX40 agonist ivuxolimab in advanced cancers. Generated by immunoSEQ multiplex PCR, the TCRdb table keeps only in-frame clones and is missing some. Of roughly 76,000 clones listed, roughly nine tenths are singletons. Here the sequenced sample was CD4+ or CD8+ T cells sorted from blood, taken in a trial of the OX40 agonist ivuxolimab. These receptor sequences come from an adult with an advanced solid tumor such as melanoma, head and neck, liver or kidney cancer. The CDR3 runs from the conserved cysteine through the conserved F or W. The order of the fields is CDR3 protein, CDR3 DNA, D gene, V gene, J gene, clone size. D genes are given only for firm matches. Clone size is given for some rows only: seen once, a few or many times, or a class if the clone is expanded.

cdr3_aa: CASSLQGIKPQHF
cdr3_nt: TGTGCCAGCAGCCTACAGGGTATCAAGCCCCAGCATTTT
d_call: NA
v_call: TRBV2
j_call: TRBJ1-5
clone_size: NA

cdr3_aa: CAISESRNEQFF
cdr3_nt: TGTGCCATCAGTGAGTCGAGAAATGAGCAGTTCTTC
d_call: NA
v_call: TRBV10-3
j_call: TRBJ2-1
clone_size: NA

cdr3_aa: CASALRPATSTDTQYF
cdr3_nt: TGTGCCAGCGCTCTTCGGCCGGCTACTAGCACAGATACGCAGTATTTT
d_call: NA
v_call: TRBV28
j_call: TRBJ2-3
clone_size: once

cdr3_aa: CASSEWGEAFF
cdr3_nt: TGTGCCAGCAGTGAATGGGGTGAAGCTTTCTTT
d_call: NA
v_call: TRBV25-1
j_call: TRBJ1-1
clone_size: once

cdr3_aa: CASSSAGAGGRNEQFF
cdr3_nt: TGCGCCAGCAGCTCCGCCGGGGCGGGAGGGAGGAATGAGCAGTTCTTC
d_call: TRBD2
v_call: TRBV5-1
j_call: TRBJ2-1
clone_size: NA

cdr3_aa: CASSLDGQTLIPYEQYF
cdr3_nt: TGTGCCAGCAGCTTAGACGGACAGACGCTCATTCCCTACGAGCAGTACTTC
d_call: NA
v_call: TRBV7-2
j_call: TRBJ2-7
clone_size: NA

cdr3_aa: CASSLSPGVVDEQFF
cdr3_nt: TGTGCCAGCAGCTTAAGCCCAGGGGTGGTAGATGAGCAGTTCTTC
d_call: NA
v_call: TRBV7-3
j_call: TRBJ2-1
clone_size: NA

cdr3_aa: CASSYTGGQVAYGYTF
cdr3_nt: TGTGCCAGCAGTTACACGGGGGGACAGGTCGCCTATGGCTACACCTTC
d_call: TRBD1
v_call: TRBV6-5
j_call: TRBJ1-2
clone_size: NA

cdr3_aa: CASSLRAGGSDTQYF
cdr3_nt: TGCGCCAGCAGCTTACGAGCGGGAGGGTCAGATACGCAGTATTTT
d_call: TRBD2
v_call: TRBV5-1
j_call: TRBJ2-3
clone_size: NA

cdr3_aa: CAIRQEDTIYF
cdr3_nt: TGTGCCATCCGACAGGAGGACACCATATATTTT
d_call: NA
v_call: TRBV10-3
j_call: TRBJ1-3
clone_size: few

cdr3_aa: CAIRGTDQETQYF
cdr3_nt: TGTGCCATCAGAGGGACGGACCAAGAGACCCAGTACTTC
d_call: NA
v_call: TRBV10-3
j_call: TRBJ2-5
clone_size: NA

cdr3_aa: CASSSTGGGNTIYF
cdr3_nt: TGCGCCAGCAGCTCGACAGGGGGCGGAAACACCATATATTTT
d_call: TRBD1
v_call: TRBV5-1
j_call: TRBJ1-3
clone_size: NA

cdr3_aa: CASSLKRGAEQFF
cdr3_nt: TGTGCCAGTAGTCTTAAAAGGGGGGCTGAGCAGTTCTTC
d_call: NA
v_call: TRBV19
j_call: TRBJ2-1
clone_size: NA

cdr3_aa: CASSLKADTQYF
cdr3_nt: TGCGCCAGCAGCTTGAAGGCAGATACGCAGTATTTT
d_call: NA
v_call: TRBV5-1
j_call: TRBJ2-3
clone_size: once

cdr3_aa: CASSLARVDGYTEAFF
cdr3_nt: TGTGCCAGCAGTTTAGCCAGGGTAGACGGGTACACTGAAGCTTTCTTT
d_call: NA
v_call: TRBV27
j_call: TRBJ1-1
clone_size: NA

cdr3_aa: CASSPQRGGSTEAFF
cdr3_nt: TGTGCCAGCAGCCCCCAACGAGGGGGGTCCACTGAAGCTTTCTTT
d_call: NA
v_call: TRBV7-9
j_call: TRBJ1-1
clone_size: NA

cdr3_aa: CASSVSGDYEQYF
cdr3_nt: TGCGCCAGCAGCGTATCCGGGGACTACGAGCAGTACTTC
d_call: NA
v_call: TRBV5-1
j_call: TRBJ2-7
clone_size: NA

cdr3_aa: CASSLAVDTQYF
cdr3_nt: TGTGCCAGCAGCTTAGCAGTAGATACGCAGTATTTT
d_call: NA
v_call: TRBV7-6
j_call: TRBJ2-3
clone_size: NA

cdr3_aa: CSADTTRANEQFF
cdr3_nt: TGCAGCGCCGATACGACCCGGGCGAATGAGCAGTTCTTC
d_call: NA
v_call: TRBV29-1
j_call: TRBJ2-1
clone_size: NA

cdr3_aa: CASSPSRERPQHF
cdr3_nt: TGTGCCAGCAGCCCCTCAAGGGAACGACCCCAGCATTTT
d_call: NA
v_call: TRBV27
j_call: TRBJ1-5
clone_size: NA

cdr3_aa: CASGPTGNIHATNEKLFF
cdr3_nt: TGTGCCAGCGGACCGACAGGAAATATCCATGCAACTAATGAAAAACTGTTTTTT
d_call: NA
v_call: TRBV28
j_call: TRBJ1-4
clone_size: NA

cdr3_aa: CASSLGGALVNTEAFF
cdr3_nt: TGTGCCAGCAGTTTAGGGGGGGCGCTAGTGAACACTGAAGCTTTCTTT
d_call: NA
v_call: TRBV28
j_call: TRBJ1-1
clone_size: NA

cdr3_aa: CASSLSDRDTQYF
cdr3_nt: TGTGCCAGCAGCTTGAGTGACAGGGATACGCAGTATTTT
d_call: NA
v_call: TRBV5-6
j_call: TRBJ2-3
clone_size: NA

cdr3_aa: CASSPLLWGGHKPTQYF
cdr3_nt: TGTGCCAGCTCACCGCTCTTGTGGGGAGGTCATAAACCTACCCAGTATTTT
d_call: NA
v_call: TRBV18
j_call: TRBJ2-3
clone_size: few

cdr3_aa: CASSALGTYEQYF
cdr3_nt: TGCGCCAGCAGCGCTTTGGGAACCTACGAGCAGTACTTC
d_call: NA
v_call: TRBV10-2
j_call: TRBJ2-7
clone_size: NA

cdr3_aa: CASSPGPQPGNTIYF
cdr3_nt: TGTGCCAGCAGCCCAGGGCCCCAGCCTGGAAACACCATATATTTT
d_call: NA
v_call: TRBV7-3
j_call: TRBJ1-3
clone_size: NA

cdr3_aa: CASSTQGAYGYTF
cdr3_nt: TGTGCCAGCAGCACACAGGGGGCTTACGGCTACACCTTC
d_call: TRBD1
v_call: TRBV6-6
j_call: TRBJ1-2
clone_size: NA